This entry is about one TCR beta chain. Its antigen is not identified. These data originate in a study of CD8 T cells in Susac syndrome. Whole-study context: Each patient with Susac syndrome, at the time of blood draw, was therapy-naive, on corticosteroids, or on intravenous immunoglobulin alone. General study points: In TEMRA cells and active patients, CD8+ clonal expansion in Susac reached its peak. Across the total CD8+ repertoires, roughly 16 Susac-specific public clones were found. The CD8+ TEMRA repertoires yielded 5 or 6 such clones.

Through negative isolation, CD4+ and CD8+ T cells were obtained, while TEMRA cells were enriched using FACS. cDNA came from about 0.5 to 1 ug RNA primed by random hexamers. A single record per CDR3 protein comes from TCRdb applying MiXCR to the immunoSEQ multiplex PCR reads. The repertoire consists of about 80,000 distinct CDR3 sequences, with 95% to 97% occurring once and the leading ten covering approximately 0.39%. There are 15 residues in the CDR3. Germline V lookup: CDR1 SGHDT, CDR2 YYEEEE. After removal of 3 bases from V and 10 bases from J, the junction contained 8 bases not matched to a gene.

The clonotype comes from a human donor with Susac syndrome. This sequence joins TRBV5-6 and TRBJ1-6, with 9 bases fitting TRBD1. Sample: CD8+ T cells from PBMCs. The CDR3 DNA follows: TGTGCCAGCAGCTATCGGGACAGGGTTTTCTCACCCCTCCACTTT. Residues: CASSYRDRVFSPLHF.